Presented here are 27 T cell receptor beta chains from one specimen sequenced in a study of blood T cell repertoires in COVID-19. Here immunoSEQ multiplex PCR was the method, and the copy in TCRdb shows in-frame clones only, minus some. The sample lists some 88,000 clones, 85% to 90% occurring once. The sequenced sample was peripheral blood. The receptor set was obtained from a woman aged 70-85 years with acute or convalescent COVID-19.

The chain links TRBV20-1 to TRBJ2-2, with TRBD1 identical over 10 bases. The CDR3 runs to 16 residues. Germline lookup yields CDR1 DFQATT and CDR2 SNEGSKA (reference sequence). V lost 3 bases, J lost 3 bases, and 7 bases stayed unmatched. The CDR3 DNA follows: TGCAGTGCTAGTGACAGGGGGCTTATGGACACCGGGGAGCTGTTTTTT. Its translation: CSASDRGLMDTGELFF.

The chain's CDR3 is CASSPEQGYSNQPQHF. The CDR3 bases are TGTGCCAGCTCACCCGAACAGGGGTATAGCAATCAGCCCCAGCATTTT. The chain couples TRBV18 to TRBJ1-5, with TRBD1 matching 7 bases. The germline V gene has CDR1 KGHSH and CDR2 LQKENI. With V trimmed by 3 bases and J by 0 bases, 5 bases remained unmatched. The CDR3 sequence is 16 residues long. Using reference TRBV18 and TRBJ1-5 for the parts outside the CDR3, the full variable domain is NAGVMQNPRHLVRRRGQEARLRCSPMKGHSHVYWYRQLPEEGLKFMVYLQKENIIDESGMPKERFSAEFPKEGPSILRIQQVVRGDSAAYFCASSPEQGYSNQPQHFGDGTRLSIL.

V is TRBV6-2 or TRBV6-3 and J is TRBJ1-2; a weak D match, TRBD1 (5 bases). Germline V CDR1 and CDR2: MNHEY, SVGEGT. The ends were cut back, 2 bases at V and 6 bases at J, with 10 bases in the middle. The CDR3 consists of 13 residues. The CDR3 DNA is TGTGCCAGCAGTTACCTCCCAGGGAATGGCTACACCTTC. Amino acid sequence: CASSYLPGNGYTF.

The gene calls are TRBV28 and TRBJ2-3, with 9 nucleotides matching TRBD1. Germline CDR1 MDHEN, CDR2 SYDVKM. There are 16 residues in the CDR3. V dropped 2 bases and J dropped 2; count of bases not matched to a gene: 5. CDR3 sequence reads: CASSLGGQGNTDTQYF. The CDR3 nucleotides read TGTGCCAGCAGTTTAGGGGGACAGGGCAACACAGATACGCAGTATTTT.

The gene calls are TRBV7-6 and TRBJ2-1; TRBD1 matches 11 bases. After removal of 3 bases from V and 6 bases from J, the junction contained 4 bases not matched to a gene. Germline CDR1 is SGHVS and CDR2 is FNYEAQ. The CDR3 totals 15 residues. The DNA for the CDR3 is TGTGCCAGCAGCTTGGGGACAGGGGGGACCAATGAGCAGTTCTTC. Translated, it gives CASSLGTGGTNEQFF.

Points on this clone: This sample includes further DNA sequences coding for the same CDR3. CDR3 DNA sequence: TGTGCCAGTAGTCTACCAGGGGGATGGGAGACCCAGTACTTC. It yields the protein CASSLPGGWETQYF. This chain links TRBV28 with TRBJ2-5, with TRBD1 matching 7 bases. Germline V CDR1 and CDR2: MDHEN, SYDVKM. The ends lost 9 bases at V and 5 bases at J; junction bases unmatched: 12. This CDR3 spans 14 amino acids.

This chain connects TRBV24-1 to TRBJ1-5; a weak D match, TRBD1 (5 bases). Deletions cut 12 bases from V and 7 bases from J, with 18 bases between. Germline V CDR1 and CDR2: KGHDR, SFDVKD. The CDR3 spans 13 residues. CDR3: CAGRGSGLQPQHF. The CDR3 bases are TGTGCCGGACGGGGGTCAGGTCTCCAGCCCCAGCATTTT.

The rearrangement joins TRBV2 to TRBJ2-2, with D perhaps TRBD1 (6 bases). Germline CDR1 SNHLY, CDR2 FYNNEI. Trimming took 6 bases from V and 3 from J, leaving 11 bases between them. The CDR3 totals 14 residues. The CDR3 loop is CASRRGYDTGELFF. Written as DNA, the CDR3 is TGTGCCAGCAGAAGGGGGTATGACACCGGGGAGCTGTTTTTT.

The chain has TRBV10-3 and TRBJ2-2, with a possible D match to TRBD2 (5 bases). The CDR3 is made up of 17 amino acids. The V gene's germline CDR1 is ENHRY and CDR2 SYGVKD. The V gene lost 3 bases and the J gene lost 0 bases, with 14 bases spanning the gap. CDR3 in amino acids: CAISEFVGVANTGELFF. CDR3 coding DNA: TGTGCCATCAGTGAATTTGTCGGGGTCGCGAACACCGGGGAGCTGTTTTTT.

This clone has just one count. The J gene is TRBJ2-3, the V gene TRBV6-6, with 10 bases fitting TRBD2. Trimming removed 8 bases from V and 2 bases from J; junction bases left unmatched: 7. CDR1 and CDR2 from the germline V gene are MNHNY and SVGAGI (reference sequence). The CDR3 totals 15 residues. CDR3 sequence reads: CASHNSGGATDTQYF. In nucleotides, the CDR3 is TGTGCCAGCCACAACAGCGGGGGGGCCACAGATACGCAGTATTTT.

The chain couples TRBV28 to TRBJ2-1, with 11 bases identical to TRBD1. This CDR3 comprises 14 residues. CDR1 is MDHEN and CDR2 is SYDVKM in the germline V gene. V was pared by 11 bases and J by 6 bases, with 9 bases of the junction left unmatched. The chain's CDR3 is CASHGTGGSNEQFF. CDR3 bases: TGTGCCTCTCACGGGACAGGGGGAAGCAATGAGCAGTTCTTC.

This clone was observed a few times. The rearrangement joins TRBV23-1 to TRBJ2-3, with D tentatively TRBD2 (6 bases). TRBV23-1 is filed as an ORF, its function uncertain. Trimming pared 0 bases from V and 0 bases from J, leaving 19 bases between. CDR3 length: 19 amino acids. The CDR3 loop is CASSQSEYGRGGSTDTQYF. CDR3 nucleotides: TGCGCCAGCAGTCAATCCGAATACGGACGGGGAGGTAGCACAGATACGCAGTATTTT.

The chain links TRBV6-5 to TRBJ2-3; TRBD2 matches at 7 bases. Trimming cost V 8 bases and J 0 bases; bases outside gene matches: 5. Germline V CDR1 and CDR2: MNHEY, SVGAGI. The CDR3 sequence is 14 residues long. CDR3 residues: CASRAGLSTDTQYF. The CDR3 DNA sequence: TGTGCCAGCCGGGCGGGACTAAGCACAGATACGCAGTATTTT.

This clone was observed once. The chain uses TRBV7-8 and TRBJ2-3, with a tentative D call TRBD2 (5 bases). V gave up 11 bases and J gave up 0 bases, with 18 bases separating them. This CDR3 comprises 15 residues. Germline loops: CDR1 SGHVS, CDR2 FQNEAQ. In DNA, the CDR3 is TGTGCCTCTAGCTTAGAGGGCGGGAGCACAGATACGCAGTATTTT. Amino acids: CASSLEGGSTDTQYF.

The CDR3 DNA follows: TGCGCCAGCAGCCGTAGTGATTCAGGGAATGGAAACACCATATATTTT. As protein: CASSRSDSGNGNTIYF. The V and J genes are TRBV5-1 and TRBJ1-3; D perhaps matches TRBD1 (5 bases). Germline CDR1 reads SGHRS; CDR2 reads YFSETQ. V lost 4 bases, J lost 3 bases, and 17 bases lay in between. The CDR3 spans 16 residues.

This clone was seen a single time. This chain links TRBV10-1 with TRBJ2-5; D might be TRBD1 (7 bases). The ends were cut back, 3 bases at V and 3 bases at J, with 14 bases in the middle. Germline loops: CDR1 WNHNN, CDR2 SYGVQD (reference sequence). The CDR3 consists of 15 residues. The CDR3 DNA sequence: TGCGCCAGCAGTGAAGCGGCGGGACAGAAAGAGACCCAGTACTTC. This gives the protein CASSEAAGQKETQYF.

This CDR3 is CASSRGSGTDTQYF. DNA for the CDR3: TGTGCCAGCAGCCGCGGTTCGGGCACAGATACGCAGTATTTT. The rearrangement links TRBV7-9 to TRBJ2-3; D ambiguous. The ends were cut back, 5 bases at V and 1 base at J, with 10 bases in the middle. The CDR3 loop spans 14 amino acids. The germline CDR1 and CDR2 sequences are SEHNR and FQNEAQ (reference sequence). The full variable domain, its missing parts supplied by reference TRBV7-9 and TRBJ2-3, is DTGVSQNPRHKITKRGQNVTFRCDPISEHNRLYWYRQTLGQGPEFLTYFQNEAQLEKSRLLSDRFSAERPKGSFSTLEIQRTEQGDSAMYLCASSRGSGTDTQYFGPGTRLTVL.

This rearrangement joins TRBV18 to TRBJ1-5; the D gene is possibly TRBD1 (5 bases). The V end lost 6 bases, the J end lost 7 bases, and 10 bases lay between the germline ends. The CDR3 totals 12 residues. Germline lookup yields CDR1 KGHSH and CDR2 LQKENI. CDR3 DNA sequence: TGTGCCAGCTCCCCGGAGGGGCAGCCCCAGCATTTT. Protein sequence: CASSPEGQPQHF.

The V and J genes are TRBV30 and TRBJ1-2, with D perhaps matching TRBD1 (6 bases). CDR1 is GTSNPN and CDR2 is SVGIG in the germline V gene (reference sequence). The V and J ends lost 5 bases and 7 bases respectively, with 17 bases between them. This CDR3 is 13 amino acids long. The CDR3 DNA reads as TGTGCCTGGGAAAGGGACACAGGGTCTGGCTACACCTTC. This translates into CAWERDTGSGYTF.

The genes are TRBV6-5 and TRBJ2-6; a possible D gene is TRBD1 (6 bases). V lost 4 bases and J lost 4, with 14 bases in between. Germline lookup yields CDR1 MNHEY and CDR2 SVGAGI. The CDR3 totals 16 residues. CDR3 sequence (DNA): TGTGCCAGCAGTTTCCCCCCAGGGGCCGGGGCCAACGTCCTGACTTTC. This encodes CASSFPPGAGANVLTF.

The chain uses TRBV6-1 and TRBJ1-4, with D unclear. Trimming took off 3 bases at V and 8 bases at J, with 13 bases between the two ends. The CDR3 sequence is 14 residues long. Looked up from germline, CDR1 is MNHNS and CDR2 is SASEGT. The CDR3 spells CASSDVWREEKLFF. The DNA of the CDR3 is TGTGCCAGCAGTGACGTGTGGCGGGAGGAAAAACTGTTTTTT.

V is TRBV2 and J is TRBJ2-5; D possibly corresponds to TRBD1 (6 bases). This CDR3 is built from 15 residues. Trimming took 4 bases from V and 1 from J, leaving 13 bases between them. The germline V gene encodes CDR1 SNHLY and CDR2 FYNNEI. CDR3 sequence: CASSVRQGTQETQYF. The CDR3 region has the DNA TGTGCCAGCAGTGTACGGCAGGGGACCCAAGAGACCCAGTACTTC.

This chain links TRBV24-1 with TRBJ2-1, with 7 bases fitting TRBD1. Germline-derived CDR1 and CDR2 are KGHDR and SFDVKD. The length of the CDR3 is 14 residues. With 6 bases clipped from V and 10 bases from J, the junction kept 11 bases outside the gene matches. CDR3 loop: CATSHPVGGWEQFF. DNA of the CDR3: TGTGCCACCAGTCATCCGGTAGGGGGCTGGGAGCAGTTCTTC.

This clone was counted only a few times. The chain joins TRBV3-1 (or the pseudogene TRBV3-2) to TRBJ1-3; the D is unclear. Between the trimmed V and J ends, which lost 4 bases and 0 bases, there was a span of 10 bases. Germline V lookup: CDR1 LGHDT, CDR2 YNNKEL (reference sequence). The CDR3 spans 15 residues. The CDR3 reads CASSLGSISGNTIYF. The CDR3 DNA sequence: TGTGCCAGCAGCCTGGGCTCAATCTCTGGAAACACCATATATTTT.

The gene calls are TRBV7-9 and TRBJ2-2; D is perhaps TRBD1 (6 bases). Trimming shortened V by 7 bases and J by 3 bases, and 12 bases separated the two germline ends. The CDR3 sequence is 14 residues long. Germline assignment: CDR1 SEHNR and CDR2 FQNEAQ (reference sequence). The CDR3: CASTIQGDTGELFF. CDR3 coding DNA: TGTGCCAGCACCATACAGGGAGACACCGGGGAGCTGTTTTTT.

In DNA, the CDR3 is TGTGCCAGTAGTATAGAGACAGGGACTGGAAACACCATATATTTT. It is translated as CASSIETGTGNTIYF. The chain recombines TRBV19 with TRBJ1-3, with TRBD1 matching 7 bases. The V and J ends lost 0 bases and 2 bases, in that order; junction bases with no gene match: 1. This CDR3 has 15 residues. The germline gives CDR1 LNHDA, CDR2 SQIVND (reference sequence). Together with reference TRBV19 and TRBJ1-3, the CDR3 gives the full variable domain: DGGITQSPKYLFRKEGQNVTLSCEQNLNHDAMYWYRQDPGQGLRLIYYSQIVNDFQKGDIAEGYSVSREKKESFPLTVTSAQKNPTAFYLCASSIETGTGNTIYFGEGSWLTVV.

CDR3 DNA: TGTGCCAGCAGCTTTTCACAGGGGTCAGATACGCAGTATTTT. Its translation is CASSFSQGSDTQYF. This chain joins TRBV7-2 and TRBJ2-3, with 7 bases lining up with TRBD1. The CDR3 is 14 residues long. The germline V gene encodes CDR1 SGHTA and CDR2 FQGNSA. V shed 3 bases, J shed 4 bases, and the junction held 4 bases outside the gene matches.